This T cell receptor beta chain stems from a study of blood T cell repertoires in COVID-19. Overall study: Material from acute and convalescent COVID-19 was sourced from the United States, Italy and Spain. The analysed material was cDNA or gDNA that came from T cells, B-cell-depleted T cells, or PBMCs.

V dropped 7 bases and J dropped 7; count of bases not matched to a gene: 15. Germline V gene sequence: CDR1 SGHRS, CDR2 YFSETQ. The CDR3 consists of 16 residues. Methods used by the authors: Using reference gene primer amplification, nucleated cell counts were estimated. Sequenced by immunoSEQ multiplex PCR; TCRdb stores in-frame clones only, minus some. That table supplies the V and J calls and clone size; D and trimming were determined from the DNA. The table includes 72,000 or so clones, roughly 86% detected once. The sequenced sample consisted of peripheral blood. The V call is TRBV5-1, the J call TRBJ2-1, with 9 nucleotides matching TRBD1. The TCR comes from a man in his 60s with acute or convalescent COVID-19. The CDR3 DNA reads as TGCGCCAGCGGATTATTAGCCGGGACAGGGCAAAATGAGCAGTTCTTC. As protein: CASGLLAGTGQNEQFF.